Presented here are 7 T cell receptor beta chains from one specimen sequenced in a study of shared clonotypes between healthy human individuals. Measured with immunoSEQ multiplex PCR; TCRdb has only the in-frame clones, and not every one. The sample lists 2 million to 2.5 million clones; more than 85% were seen once. Positively selected for CCR7, the CD45RO-negative cells used as naive CD8 cells excluded terminally differentiated effector memory CD45RA+ cells. The sequenced sample was naive CD8+ T cells from PBMCs. All receptors come from a man younger than 35 in good health. Some clones in this sample may be carry-over from other donors' samples.

This chain uses TRBV29-1 with TRBJ2-1, with TRBD2 as a possible D gene (5 bases). Germline assignment: CDR1 SQVTM and CDR2 ANQGSEA. CDR3 length: 16 amino acids. Trimming removed 1 base from V and 3 bases from J, with 16 bases in between. CDR3 residues: CSVEGGKRNYYNEQFF. CDR3 nucleotide sequence: TGCAGCGTTGAAGGCGGAAAGCGGAATTACTACAATGAGCAGTTCTTC.

CDR3 protein: CASSGRGSYEQYF. The CDR3, as DNA: TGTGCCAGCAGTGGCAGGGGTTCCTACGAGCAGTACTTC. The V gene is TRBV6-1, the J gene TRBJ2-7, with a possible D match to TRBD1 (6 bases). The germline gives CDR1 MNHNS, CDR2 SASEGT. Trimming pared 4 bases from V and 1 base from J, leaving 8 bases between. The length of the CDR3 is 13 residues.

The V call is TRBV19, the J call TRBJ2-1; weak D call: TRBD2 (5 bases). The CDR3 spans 14 residues. CDR1 is LNHDA and CDR2 is SQIVND in the germline V gene (reference sequence). V lost 8 bases to trimming and J lost 4 bases, with 15 bases between them. CDR3 amino acids: CASSDFGGYNEQFF. DNA for the CDR3: TGTGCCAGTTCGGACTTTGGCGGTTACAATGAGCAGTTCTTC.

The rearrangement joins TRBV4-2 to TRBJ2-2, with D perhaps assigned TRBD1 or TRBD2 (5 bases each). Germline loops: CDR1 LGHNA, CDR2 YNFKEQ. The CDR3 contains 14 residues. Trimming stripped 4 bases from V and 6 bases from J, with 12 bases between. The DNA of the CDR3 is TGTGCCAGCAGCCTGGGGACCGTCGCCGGGGAGCTGTTTTTT. Protein sequence: CASSLGTVAGELFF.

This clone was counted only a few times. This specimen includes other DNA sequences encoding the same CDR3. The V call is TRBV20-1, the J call TRBJ2-7; D gene uncertain. V was trimmed by 6 bases and J by 3 bases, leaving 3 bases between them. Germline lookup yields CDR1 DFQATT and CDR2 SNEGSKA (reference sequence). The CDR3 contains 9 residues. For the CDR3, the DNA is TGCAGTGCCGACTACGAGCAGTACTTC. As protein: CSADYEQYF.

This chain links TRBV7-3 with TRBJ1-1; 9 nucleotides agree with TRBD1. Germline CDR1 and CDR2: SGHTA and FQGTGA. The CDR3 is made up of 13 amino acids. Unmatched junction bases numbered 5, after V lost 2 bases and J lost 10 bases. In DNA, the CDR3 is TGTGCCAGCAGCTTAGGAGGGACAGGGATAGCTTTCTTT. This gives the protein CASSLGGTGIAFF.

The V call is TRBV9, the J call TRBJ2-7; 9 bases are shared with TRBD1. The V and J ends lost 4 bases and 0 bases, in that order; junction bases with no gene match: 5. Germline CDR1 reads SGDLS; CDR2 reads YYNGEE. This CDR3 has 15 amino acids. The CDR3, as DNA: TGTGCCAGCAGCCCCGGGACAGGGTTCTCCTACGAGCAGTACTTC. The encoded protein is CASSPGTGFSYEQYF.